This TCR beta chain originates from a study of PD-L1 blockade in urothelial cancer. Study details: From 2014, patients received atezolizumab, given as 1,200 mg intravenously every 3 weeks.

The V and J ends lost 2 bases and 3 bases, in that order; junction bases with no gene match: 2. The CDR3 totals 15 residues. In germline, CDR1 is SGDLS, CDR2 YYNGEE. Described time point: pretreatment peripheral blood. Data came from immunoSEQ multiplex PCR; TCRdb stores just in-frame clones and leaves some out. This sample carries 95,000 or so clones, over 75% of them seen once, and the ten largest clones take about 2%. The chain is built from TRBV9 and TRBJ2-4, with 10 bases identical to TRBD2. The source of this sequence is a man between 60 and 75 years old with urothelial cancer. The specimen comprised PBMCs, sampled around atezolizumab (anti-PD-L1) treatment. The chain's CDR3 is CASSVPSGSKNIQYF. In DNA, the CDR3 is TGTGCCAGCAGCGTCCCTAGCGGGAGCAAAAACATTCAGTACTTC.